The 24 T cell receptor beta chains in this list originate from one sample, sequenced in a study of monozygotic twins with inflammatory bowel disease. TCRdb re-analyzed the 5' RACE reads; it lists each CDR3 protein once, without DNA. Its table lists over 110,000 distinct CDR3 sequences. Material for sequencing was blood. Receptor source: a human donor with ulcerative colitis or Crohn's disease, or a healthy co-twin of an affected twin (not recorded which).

CDR3 region: CASSSKQGAGTEAFF. The chain has TRBV7-2 and TRBJ1-1; lacking DNA, the TRBD1 call made by TCRdb goes unchecked. The length of the CDR3 is 15 residues. The germline gives CDR1 SGHTA, CDR2 FQGNSA.

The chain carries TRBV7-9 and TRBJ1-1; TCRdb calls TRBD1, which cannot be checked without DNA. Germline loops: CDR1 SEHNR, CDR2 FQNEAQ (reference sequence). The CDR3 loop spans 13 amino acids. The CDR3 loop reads CASSLAGAVEAFF. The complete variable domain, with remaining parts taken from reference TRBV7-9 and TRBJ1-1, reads DTGVSQNPRHKITKRGQNVTFRCDPISEHNRLYWYRQTLGQGPEFLTYFQNEAQLEKSRLLSDRFSAERPKGSFSTLEIQRTEQGDSAMYLCASSLAGAVEAFFGQGTRLTVV.

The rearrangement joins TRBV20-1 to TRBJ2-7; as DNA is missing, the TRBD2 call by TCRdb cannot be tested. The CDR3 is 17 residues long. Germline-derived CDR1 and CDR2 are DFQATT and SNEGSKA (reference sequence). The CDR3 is CSASHPPRDSDPGEQYF.

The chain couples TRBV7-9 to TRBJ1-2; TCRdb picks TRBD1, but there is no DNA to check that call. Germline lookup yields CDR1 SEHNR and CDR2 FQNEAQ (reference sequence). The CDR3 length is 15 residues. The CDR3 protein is CASSLFQGGNYGYTF.

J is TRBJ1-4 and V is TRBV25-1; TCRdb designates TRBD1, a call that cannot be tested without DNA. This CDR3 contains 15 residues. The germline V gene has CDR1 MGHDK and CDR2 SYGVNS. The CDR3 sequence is CASSEGNRGSKKLFF.

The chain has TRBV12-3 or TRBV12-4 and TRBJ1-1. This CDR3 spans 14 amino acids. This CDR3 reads CASSLGSPNTEAFF.

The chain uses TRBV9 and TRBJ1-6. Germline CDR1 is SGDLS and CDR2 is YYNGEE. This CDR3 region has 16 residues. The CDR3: CASSVESGQSGSPLHF.

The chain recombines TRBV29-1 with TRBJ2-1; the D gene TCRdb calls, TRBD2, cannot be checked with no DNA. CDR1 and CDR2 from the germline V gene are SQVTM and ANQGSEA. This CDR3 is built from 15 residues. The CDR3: CSVTFNGLAHNEQFF.

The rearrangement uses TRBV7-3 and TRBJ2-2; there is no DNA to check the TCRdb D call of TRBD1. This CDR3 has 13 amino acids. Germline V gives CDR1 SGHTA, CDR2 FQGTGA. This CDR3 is CASSVSRSGELFF.

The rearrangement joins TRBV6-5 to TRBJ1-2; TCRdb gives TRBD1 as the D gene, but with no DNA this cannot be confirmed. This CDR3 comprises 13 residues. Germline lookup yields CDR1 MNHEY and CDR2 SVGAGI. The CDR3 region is CASNHRDGYGYTF.

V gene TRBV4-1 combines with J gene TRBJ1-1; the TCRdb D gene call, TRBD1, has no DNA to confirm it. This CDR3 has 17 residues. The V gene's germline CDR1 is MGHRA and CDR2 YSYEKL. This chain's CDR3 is CASSQGAGGPLNTEAFF.

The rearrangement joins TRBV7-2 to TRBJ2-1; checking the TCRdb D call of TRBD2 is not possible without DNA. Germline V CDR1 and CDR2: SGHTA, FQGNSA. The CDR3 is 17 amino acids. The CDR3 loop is CASSSGTSGGLNNEQFF.

The CDR3 loop reads CASSLPFGQGKTEDTQYF. The J gene is TRBJ2-3, the V gene TRBV7-2. Germline V lookup: CDR1 SGHTA, CDR2 FQGNSA. The CDR3 is 18 amino acids.

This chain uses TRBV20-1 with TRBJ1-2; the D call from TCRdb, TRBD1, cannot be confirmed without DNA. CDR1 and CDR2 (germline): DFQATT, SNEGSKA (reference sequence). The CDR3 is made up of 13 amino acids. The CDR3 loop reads CSASTGDRYGYTF.

Here the CDR3 reads CASSQDPAGVYGYTF. The rearrangement uses TRBV4-3 and TRBJ1-2; the D gene TCRdb calls, TRBD1, cannot be checked with no DNA. The CDR3 is made up of 15 amino acids. The germline gives CDR1 LGHNA, CDR2 YSLEER.

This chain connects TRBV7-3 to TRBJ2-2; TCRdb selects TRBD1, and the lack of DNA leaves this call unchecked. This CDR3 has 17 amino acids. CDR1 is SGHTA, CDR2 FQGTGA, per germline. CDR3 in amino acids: CASSQDRGFGNTGELFF.

This CDR3 reads CASSLGPGLAGPQETQYF. The rearrangement joins TRBV5-1 to TRBJ2-5; TCRdb returns TRBD2, unconfirmable since there is no DNA. The CDR3 loop spans 18 amino acids. The germline gives CDR1 SGHRS, CDR2 YFSETQ.

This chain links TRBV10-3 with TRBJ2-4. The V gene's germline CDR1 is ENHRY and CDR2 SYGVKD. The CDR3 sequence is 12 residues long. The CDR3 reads CAISESNNVQYF.

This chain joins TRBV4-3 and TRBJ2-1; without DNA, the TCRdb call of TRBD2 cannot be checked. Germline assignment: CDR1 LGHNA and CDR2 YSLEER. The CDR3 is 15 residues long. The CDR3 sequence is CASSPTPDRYNEQFF.

CDR3 sequence reads: CASSQFRVENSPLHF. V and J are TRBV14 and TRBJ1-6; lacking DNA, the TRBD1 call made by TCRdb goes unchecked. Germline assignment: CDR1 SGHDN and CDR2 FVKESK. The CDR3 totals 15 residues.

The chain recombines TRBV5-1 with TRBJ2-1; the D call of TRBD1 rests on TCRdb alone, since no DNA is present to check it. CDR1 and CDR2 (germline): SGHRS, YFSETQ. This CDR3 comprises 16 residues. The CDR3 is CASSRWGTGGMNEQFF. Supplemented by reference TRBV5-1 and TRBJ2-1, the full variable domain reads KAGVTQTPRYLIKTRGQQVTLSCSPISGHRSVSWYQQTPGQGLQFLFEYFSETQRNKGNFPGRFSGRQFSNSRSEMNVSTLELGDSALYLCASSRWGTGGMNEQFFGPGTRLTVL.

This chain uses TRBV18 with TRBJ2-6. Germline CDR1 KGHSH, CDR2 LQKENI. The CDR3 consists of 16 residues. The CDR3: CASTQASDSGANVLTF.

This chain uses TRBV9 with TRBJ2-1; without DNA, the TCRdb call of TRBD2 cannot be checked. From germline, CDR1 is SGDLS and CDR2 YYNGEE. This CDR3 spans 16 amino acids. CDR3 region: CASSSRGQGSHNEQFF.

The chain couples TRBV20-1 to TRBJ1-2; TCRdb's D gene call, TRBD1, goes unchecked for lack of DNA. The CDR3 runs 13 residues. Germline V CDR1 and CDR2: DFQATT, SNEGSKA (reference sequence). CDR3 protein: CSAKQTGVHGYTF.